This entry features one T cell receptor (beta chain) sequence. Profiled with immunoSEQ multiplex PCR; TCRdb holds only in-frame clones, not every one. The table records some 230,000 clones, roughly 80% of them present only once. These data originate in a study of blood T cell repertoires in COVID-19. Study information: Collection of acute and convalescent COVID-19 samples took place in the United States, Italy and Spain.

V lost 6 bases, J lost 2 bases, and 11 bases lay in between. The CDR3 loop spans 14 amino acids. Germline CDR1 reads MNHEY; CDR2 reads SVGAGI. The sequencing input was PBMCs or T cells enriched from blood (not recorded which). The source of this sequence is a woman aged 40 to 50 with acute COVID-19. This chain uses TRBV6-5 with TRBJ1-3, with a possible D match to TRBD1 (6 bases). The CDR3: CASSRGDAGNTIYF. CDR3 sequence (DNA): TGTGCCAGCAGCAGGGGTGACGCTGGAAACACCATATATTTT.